The 19 T cell receptor beta chains below were found in one sample sequenced in a study of Graves' ophthalmopathy and Graves' hyperthyroidism. The authors amplified TCR beta CDR3 regions, and they did so from RNA transcripts for repertoire sequencing. An opening RT-PCR round employed HTBI primers and preceded a second-round multiplex PCR. TCRdb processed the multiplex PCR reads anew with MiXCR; each CDR3 protein has one entry. The sample has around 1,000,000 distinct CDR3 sequences; about 35% are singletons. Input material: peripheral blood or thyroid tissue (not recorded which). The origin of the receptors is an adult man with Graves' hyperthyroidism.

This clonotype has only a few counts. CDR3 amino acids: CSARDIRRGDGYTF. CDR3 in DNA: TGCAGTGCTAGAGATATTCGGAGGGGTGATGGCTACACCTTC. This chain links TRBV20-1 with TRBJ1-2; tentatively, D is TRBD1 (5 bases). The germline V and J ends were trimmed by 0 bases and 6 bases, with 14 bases remaining between them. The CDR3 runs to 14 residues. Looked up from germline, CDR1 is DFQATT and CDR2 is SNEGSKA (reference sequence).

In its sample, this clonotype was seen many times. The rearrangement uses TRBV10-3 and TRBJ2-7; tentatively, D is TRBD1 (8 bases). V was cut by 4 bases and J by 6 bases, with 16 bases left in between. CDR1 and CDR2 from the germline V gene are ENHRY and SYGVKD. This CDR3 is 14 amino acids long. In DNA, the CDR3 is TGTGCCATCAGTGGAGCGGGACAGGTATCCGAGCAGTACTTC. This sequence encodes CAISGAGQVSEQYF.

The V call is TRBV11-2, the J call TRBJ1-3, with D uncertain. In germline, CDR1 is SGHAT, CDR2 FQNNGV. V lost 4 bases and J lost 4, with 11 bases in between. The CDR3 loop spans 14 amino acids. The CDR3 nucleotides read TGTGCCAGCAGCTCAGCTTGGGGAGGAAACACCATATATTTT. It encodes CASSSAWGGNTIYF.

The chain is built from TRBV28 and TRBJ1-5; 7 nucleotides agree with TRBD1. V lost 5 bases and J lost 4; bases outside the gene matches: 8. Germline loops: CDR1 MDHEN, CDR2 SYDVKM. The CDR3 is made up of 15 amino acids. The CDR3, as DNA: TGTGCCAGCAGTAAAGCGGGACAGATGAATCAGCCCCAGCATTTT. It encodes CASSKAGQMNQPQHF. Looking up the rest from reference TRBV28 and TRBJ1-5 gives the full variable domain: DVKVTQSSRYLVKRTGEKVFLECVQDMDHENMFWYRQDPGLGLRLIYFSYDVKMKEKGDIPEGYSVSREKKERFSLILESASTNQTSMYLCASSKAGQMNQPQHFGDGTRLSIL.

The sample holds many counts of this clonotype. V usage is TRBV20-1 and J usage is TRBJ1-5; D unresolved. The CDR3 contains 14 residues. Deletions cut 4 bases from V and 2 bases from J, with 12 bases between. The V gene's germline CDR1 is DFQATT and CDR2 SNEGSKA (reference sequence). The CDR3 reads CSATLVSGNQPQHF. DNA for the CDR3: TGCAGTGCTACGTTAGTTTCGGGCAATCAGCCCCAGCATTTT.

This sequence joins TRBV7-3 and TRBJ2-5; D unclear. Germline CDR1 and CDR2: SGHTA and FQGTGA. The CDR3 covers 13 residues. Trimming removed 2 bases from V and 7 bases from J, with 11 bases in between. The CDR3 nucleotides are TGTGCCAGCAGCTTACGTCCCATTTCGACCCAGTACTTC. Protein sequence: CASSLRPISTQYF.

This clonotype has ten or more counts. V is TRBV20-1 and J is TRBJ2-6; the D is unclear. The CDR3 sequence is 15 residues long. The V end lost 0 bases, the J end lost 4 bases, and 10 bases lay between the germline ends. The V gene's germline CDR1 is DFQATT and CDR2 SNEGSKA (reference sequence). The CDR3 is CSARDRSAGANVLTF. CDR3 sequence (DNA): TGCAGTGCTAGAGATAGGAGCGCAGGGGCCAACGTCCTGACTTTC.

V gene TRBV11-2 combines with J gene TRBJ2-7, with a possible D match to TRBD1 (5 bases). The CDR3 extends over 16 amino acids. CDR1 and CDR2 (germline): SGHAT, FQNNGV. V gave up 2 bases and J gave up 7 bases, with 21 bases separating them. CDR3 DNA sequence: TGTGCCAGCAGCTTAAGTCCCCAGGGCAGGGCTGGGGAGCAGTACTTC. Its protein is CASSLSPQGRAGEQYF.

At least ten counts were recorded for this clonotype. This rearrangement joins TRBV20-1 to TRBJ1-4; D is unclear. Germline CDR1 reads DFQATT; CDR2 reads SNEGSKA (reference sequence). The CDR3 consists of 14 residues. The germline V and J ends were trimmed by 5 bases and 7 bases, with 17 bases remaining between them. The DNA of the CDR3 is TGCAGTGCTCGCCCACTTGGGGTTGGTGAAAAACTGTTTTTT. Protein sequence: CSARPLGVGEKLFF.

This clonotype was counted at least ten times. V is TRBV7-8 and J is TRBJ1-2; D not resolved. The CDR3 extends over 12 amino acids. V shed 1 base and J shed 8 bases, with 8 bases lying between them. CDR1 is SGHVS, CDR2 FQNEAQ, per germline. In DNA form, the CDR3 reads TGTGCCAGCAGCTTAGTAGGCGTGGGCTACACCTTC. Translated: CASSLVGVGYTF.

The rearrangement links TRBV19 to TRBJ1-1; D not certain. There are 12 residues in the CDR3. Germline lookup yields CDR1 LNHDA and CDR2 SQIVND (reference sequence). Trimming removed 5 bases from V and 7 bases from J, with 11 bases in between. The CDR3 DNA follows: TGTGCCAGTAGTTACGGGAACGGTGAAGCTTTCTTT. Its protein is CASSYGNGEAFF.

The V call is TRBV5-1, the J call TRBJ1-3; the D gene is possibly TRBD1 (6 bases). Germline V gives CDR1 SGHRS, CDR2 YFSETQ. The CDR3 loop spans 15 amino acids. V was pared by 5 bases and J by 0 bases, with 12 bases between. CDR3 nucleotides: TGCGCCAGCAGATCGACAGGACTCTCTGGAAACACCATATATTTT. This gives the protein CASRSTGLSGNTIYF.

For this clonotype: As the CDR3 is not closed by the conserved phenylalanine or tryptophan, this likely results from a read error. The gene calls are TRBV12-3 or TRBV12-4 and TRBJ2-7; TRBD2 might be the D (6 bases). This CDR3 region has 15 residues. V lost 1 base, J lost 4 bases, and 14 bases lay in between. The CDR3 sequence: CASSLGGGPKYEQYL. The DNA for the CDR3 is TGTGCCAGCAGTTTAGGAGGAGGGCCGAAGTACGAGCAGTACTTA.

The rearrangement links TRBV2 to TRBJ1-1; D is possibly TRBD1 (6 bases). Trimming pared 2 bases from V and 4 bases from J, leaving 11 bases between. Germline lookup yields CDR1 SNHLY and CDR2 FYNNEI. CDR3 length: 14 amino acids. The CDR3: CASSEYRDSTEAFF. CDR3 bases: TGTGCCAGCAGTGAATACAGGGATAGCACTGAAGCTTTCTTT. The full variable domain, with the rest looked up from reference TRBV2 and TRBJ1-1, is EPEVTQTPSHQVTQMGQEVILRCVPISNHLYFYWYRQILGQKVEFLVSFYNNEISEKSEIFDDQFSVERPDGSNFTLKIRSTKLEDSAMYFCASSEYRDSTEAFFGQGTRLTVV.

About this clonotype: This could be a read error, since a much larger clone is one nucleotide away. The chain links TRBV20-1 to TRBJ2-5, with D perhaps matching TRBD1 (7 bases). V dropped 5 bases and J dropped 4 bases, with 23 bases sitting between them. Germline lookup yields CDR1 DFQATT and CDR2 SNEGSKA (reference sequence). This CDR3 has 16 amino acids. This CDR3 reads CSAQGSGGGRRETQYF. For the CDR3, the DNA is TGCAGTGCTCAGGGATCAGGGGGAGGCCGACGAGAGACCCAGTACTTC.

V gene TRBV28 combines with J gene TRBJ2-2, with D tentatively TRBD2 (6 bases). The CDR3 spans 14 residues. The germline V gene encodes CDR1 MDHEN and CDR2 SYDVKM. Trimming removed 7 bases from V and 6 bases from J, with 15 bases in between. CDR3 in amino acids: CASIETGVAGELFF. CDR3 DNA: TGTGCCAGCATCGAAACGGGAGTAGCCGGGGAGCTGTTTTTT.

The table lists this clonotype with a few counts. The rearrangement uses TRBV15 and TRBJ1-1; D not resolved. The germline gives CDR1 LNHNV, CDR2 YYDKDF (reference sequence). V was clipped by 1 base and J by 6 bases, with 12 bases between them. This CDR3 is built from 14 residues. CDR3 nucleotides: TGTGCCACCAGCAGAGTTTTGCGGGGTCCTGAAGCTTTCTTT. Translated, it gives CATSRVLRGPEAFF. Together with reference TRBV15 and TRBJ1-1, the CDR3 gives the full variable domain: DAMVIQNPRYQVTQFGKPVTLSCSQTLNHNVMYWYQQKSSQAPKLLFHYYDKDFNNEADTPDNFQSRRPNTSFCFLDIRSPGLGDTAMYLCATSRVLRGPEAFFGQGTRLTVV.

This clonotype occurred once. The chain uses TRBV7-9 and TRBJ2-5; 9 nucleotides line up with TRBD2. The junction had 7 bases not matched to a gene; V was cut back by 7 bases and J by 4 bases. The germline V gene has CDR1 SEHNR and CDR2 FQNEAQ (reference sequence). The CDR3 loop spans 14 amino acids. DNA of the CDR3: TGTGCCAGCAACCCTAGCGGGATGGGAGAGACCCAGTACTTC. Translating gives CASNPSGMGETQYF.

This clonotype was picked up a small number of times. The V call is TRBV27, the J call TRBJ1-1; the D is unclear. The CDR3 is made up of 14 amino acids. Trimming cost V 6 bases and J 5 bases, with 16 bases left between them. Germline V gene lookup returns CDR1 MNHEY and CDR2 SMNVEV (reference sequence). The CDR3, as DNA: TGTGCCAGCAGGACCCTCGGACGAGGTACTGAAGCTTTCTTT. Translation gives CASRTLGRGTEAFF.